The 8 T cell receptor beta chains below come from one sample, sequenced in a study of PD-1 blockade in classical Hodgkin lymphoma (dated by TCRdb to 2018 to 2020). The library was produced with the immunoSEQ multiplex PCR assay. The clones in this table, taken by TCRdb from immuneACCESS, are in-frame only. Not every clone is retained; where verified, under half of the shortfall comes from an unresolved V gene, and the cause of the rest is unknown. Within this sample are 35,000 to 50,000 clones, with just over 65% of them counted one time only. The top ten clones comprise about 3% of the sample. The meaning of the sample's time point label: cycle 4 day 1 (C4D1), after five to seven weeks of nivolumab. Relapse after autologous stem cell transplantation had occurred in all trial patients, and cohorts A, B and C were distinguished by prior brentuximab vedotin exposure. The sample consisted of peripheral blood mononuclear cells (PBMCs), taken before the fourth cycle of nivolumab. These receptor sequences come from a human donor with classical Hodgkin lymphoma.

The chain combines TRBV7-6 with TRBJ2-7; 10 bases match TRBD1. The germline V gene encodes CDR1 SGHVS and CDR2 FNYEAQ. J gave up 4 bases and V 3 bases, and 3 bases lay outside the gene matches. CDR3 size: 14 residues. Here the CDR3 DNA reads TGTGCCAGCAGCTTGACAGGGGGCTTATACGAGCAGTACTTC. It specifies CASSLTGGLYEQYF.

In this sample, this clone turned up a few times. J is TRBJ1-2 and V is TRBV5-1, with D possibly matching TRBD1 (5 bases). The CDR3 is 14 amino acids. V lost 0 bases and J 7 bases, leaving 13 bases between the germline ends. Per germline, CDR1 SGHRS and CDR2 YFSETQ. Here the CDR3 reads CASSLDSGQGGYTF. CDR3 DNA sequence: TGCGCCAGCAGCTTGGATTCTGGGCAGGGTGGCTACACCTTC.

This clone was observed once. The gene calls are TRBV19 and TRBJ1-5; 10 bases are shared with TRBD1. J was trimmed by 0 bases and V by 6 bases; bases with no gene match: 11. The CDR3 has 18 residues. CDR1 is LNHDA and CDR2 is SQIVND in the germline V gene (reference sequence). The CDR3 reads CASRWGQGQGYSNQPQHF. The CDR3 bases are TGTGCCAGTAGATGGGGACAGGGGCAGGGTTATAGCAATCAGCCCCAGCATTTT.

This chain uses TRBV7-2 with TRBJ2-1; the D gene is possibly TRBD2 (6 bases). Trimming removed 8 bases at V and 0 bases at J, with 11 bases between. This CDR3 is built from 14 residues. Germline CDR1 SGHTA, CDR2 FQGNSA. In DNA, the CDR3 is TGTGCCAGCGCGTGGGAGGACTCCTACAATGAGCAGTTCTTC. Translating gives CASAWEDSYNEQFF.

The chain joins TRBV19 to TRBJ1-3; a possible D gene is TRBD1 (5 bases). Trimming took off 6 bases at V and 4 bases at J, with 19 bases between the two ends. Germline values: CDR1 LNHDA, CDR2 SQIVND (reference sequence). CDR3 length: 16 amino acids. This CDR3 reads CASRPGGIGLGNTIYF. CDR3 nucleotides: TGTGCCAGTAGGCCGGGGGGTATAGGCCTCGGAAACACCATATATTTT.

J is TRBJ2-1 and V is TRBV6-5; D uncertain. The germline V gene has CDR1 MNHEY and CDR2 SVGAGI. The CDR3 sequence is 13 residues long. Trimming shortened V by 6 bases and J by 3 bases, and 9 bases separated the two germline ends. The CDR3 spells CASRIENYNEQFF. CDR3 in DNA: TGTGCCAGCAGAATCGAGAACTACAATGAGCAGTTCTTC.

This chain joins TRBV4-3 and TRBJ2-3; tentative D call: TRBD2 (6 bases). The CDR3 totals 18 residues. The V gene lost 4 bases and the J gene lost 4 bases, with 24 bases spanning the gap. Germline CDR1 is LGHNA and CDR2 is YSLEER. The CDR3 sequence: CASSLSRPGTRGADTQYF. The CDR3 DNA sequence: TGCGCCAGCAGCCTAAGTAGACCCGGGACTCGCGGGGCAGATACGCAGTATTTT.

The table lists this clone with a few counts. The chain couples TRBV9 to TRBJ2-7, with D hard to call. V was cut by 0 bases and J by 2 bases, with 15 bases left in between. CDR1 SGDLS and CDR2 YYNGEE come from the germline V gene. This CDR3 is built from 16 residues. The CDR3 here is CASSVDPAGWAYEQYF. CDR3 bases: TGTGCCAGCAGCGTAGATCCCGCAGGCTGGGCCTACGAGCAGTACTTC.